Here is one T cell receptor (beta chain) with its context. No antigen is known for it. The data derive from a study of shared clonotypes between healthy human individuals. Trimming took 2 bases from V and 4 from J, leaving 9 bases between them. Germline V gene data show CDR1 as WSHSY and CDR2 as SAAADI. The CDR3 loop spans 14 amino acids. Study results and caveats: Estimated richness values were generally larger in naive subsets than in memory subsets. Rarefaction indicated that sorted-subset sequencing remained incomplete although depth was large.

The assay was immunoSEQ multiplex PCR, and TCRdb's table has in-frame clones only and misses some. Here the sample spans about 2.3 million clones, 93% being singletons. This chain connects TRBV10-2 to TRBJ1-3; D uncertain. The receptor's source is a young man in good health. Some clones in this sample may be carry-over from other donors' samples. The sequencing input was naive CD4+ T cells from PBMCs. Stated subset: CD45RA+ positively selected. The CDR3 loop is CASSELGWGNTIYF. In nucleotides, the CDR3 is TGCGCCAGCAGTGAGCTTGGCTGGGGAAACACCATATATTTT.